Listed below are T cell receptor beta chains from one sample, sequenced in a study of tumor-infiltrating lymphocytes in primary liver carcinoma. TCRdb passed the multiplex PCR reads through MiXCR, listing each CDR3 protein once. The sample has roughly 180,000 distinct CDR3 sequences, over 50% seen once. Material for sequencing was peripheral blood. All receptors come from a man in his forties with primary liver carcinoma and hepatitis B virus infection. Both conserved end residues are part of each CDR3. The order of the fields is J gene, D gene, clone size, V gene, CDR3 protein, CDR3 DNA. A D gene is named only where the DNA matches it firmly. The size entry is marked missing in some rows and otherwise reads once, few, many or a size class.

j_gene: TRBJ2-7
d_gene: NA
abundance: NA
v_gene: TRBV6-1
CDR3aa: CASSEFEQYF
CDR3nt: TGTGCCAGCAGCGAATTCGAGCAATACTTC

j_gene: TRBJ2-1
d_gene: TRBD2
abundance: many
v_gene: TRBV29-1
CDR3aa: CSVGTSGSPSYNEQFF
CDR3nt: TGCAGCGTTGGGACTAGCGGGAGTCCCTCCTACAATGAGCAGTTCTTC

j_gene: TRBJ1-1
d_gene: NA
abundance: NA
v_gene: TRBV6-1
CDR3aa: CASSRDRNPNTEAFF
CDR3nt: TGTGCCAGCAGCCGCGACAGGAATCCGAACACTGAAGCTTTCTTT

j_gene: TRBJ2-7
d_gene: NA
abundance: many
v_gene: TRBV11-2
CDR3aa: CASSNPRRQTYEQYF
CDR3nt: TGTGCCAGCAGCAACCCCAGGCGGCAGACCTACGAGCAGTACTTC

j_gene: TRBJ2-5
d_gene: NA
abundance: NA
v_gene: TRBV11-2
CDR3aa: CASSPYEQEDLQETQYF
CDR3nt: TGTGCCAGCAGCCCCTACGAGCAGGAGGACTTACAAGAGACCCAGTACTTC

j_gene: TRBJ2-3
d_gene: TRBD2
abundance: once
v_gene: TRBV11-2
CDR3aa: CASSLDRSGAYADTQYF
CDR3nt: TGTGCCAGCAGCTTGGATAGGAGCGGGGCCTACGCAGATACGCAGTATTTT

j_gene: TRBJ1-3
d_gene: TRBD1
abundance: once
v_gene: TRBV6-6
CDR3aa: CASSYTGDTGNTIYF
CDR3nt: TGTGCCAGCAGTTACACAGGGGACACTGGAAACACCATATATTTT

j_gene: TRBJ2-1
d_gene: NA
abundance: many
v_gene: TRBV11-3
CDR3aa: CASSLRGLNEQFF
CDR3nt: TGTGCCAGCAGCTTAAGGGGCCTCAATGAGCAGTTCTTC

j_gene: TRBJ2-1
d_gene: NA
abundance: few
v_gene: TRBV6-5
CDR3aa: CASSYDISSYNEQFF
CDR3nt: TGTGCCAGCAGTTACGATATCTCCTCTTACAATGAGCAGTTCTTC

j_gene: TRBJ2-5
d_gene: TRBD1
abundance: few
v_gene: TRBV29-1
CDR3aa: CSVARLTGQETQYF
CDR3nt: TGCAGCGTTGCTCGCCTGACAGGGCAAGAGACCCAGTACTTC

j_gene: TRBJ2-6
d_gene: NA
abundance: NA
v_gene: TRBV11-2
CDR3aa: CASSLNSSSGANVLTF
CDR3nt: TGTGCTAGCAGCTTAAACTCGAGCTCTGGGGCCAACGTCCTGACTTTC

j_gene: TRBJ2-7
d_gene: NA
abundance: NA
v_gene: TRBV5-1
CDR3aa: CASSLALGTPASNEQYF
CDR3nt: TGCGCCAGCAGCTTGGCCTTGGGGACGCCAGCAAGCAATGAGCAGTACTTC

j_gene: TRBJ2-7
d_gene: NA
abundance: few
v_gene: TRBV6-1
CDR3aa: CASSLASGSYEQYF
CDR3nt: TGTGCCAGCAGTCTCGCCAGTGGCTCCTACGAGCAGTACTTC

j_gene: TRBJ1-1
d_gene: NA
abundance: few
v_gene: TRBV12-3/TRBV12-4
CDR3aa: CASSLSWTEAFF
CDR3nt: TGTGCCAGCAGTTTAAGTTGGACTGAAGCTTTCTTT

j_gene: TRBJ1-2
d_gene: TRBD1
abundance: many
v_gene: TRBV11-2
CDR3aa: CASSREGARGYTF
CDR3nt: TGTGCCAGCAGCCGCGAGGGGGCCCGAGGCTACACCTTC

j_gene: TRBJ2-3
d_gene: TRBD2
abundance: once
v_gene: TRBV7-8
CDR3aa: CASSTRDSGSTDTQYF
CDR3nt: TGTGCCAGCAGCACCCGGGATAGCGGGAGCACAGATACGCAGTATTTT

j_gene: TRBJ2-5
d_gene: NA
abundance: NA
v_gene: TRBV29-1
CDR3aa: CSVMTGQQDTQYF
CDR3nt: TGCAGCGTCATGACAGGCCAACAAGATACCCAGTACTTC

j_gene: TRBJ2-1
d_gene: NA
abundance: NA
v_gene: TRBV6-5
CDR3aa: CASSYPVPGAEQFF
CDR3nt: TGTGCCAGCAGTTACCCAGTCCCCGGGGCCGAGCAGTTCTTC

j_gene: TRBJ1-1
d_gene: NA
abundance: NA
v_gene: TRBV4-1
CDR3aa: CASSPGEPTEAFF
CDR3nt: TGCGCCAGCAGCCCAGGGGAACCCACTGAAGCTTTCTTT

j_gene: TRBJ2-7
d_gene: NA
abundance: few
v_gene: TRBV11-2
CDR3aa: CASSLGWKTYEQYF
CDR3nt: TGTGCCAGCAGCTTGGGGTGGAAGACCTACGAGCAGTACTTC

j_gene: TRBJ2-3
d_gene: TRBD1
abundance: NA
v_gene: TRBV6-1
CDR3aa: CASRTRGQGYTDTQYF
CDR3nt: TGTGCCAGCAGGACACGGGGACAGGGGTACACAGATACGCAGTATTTT

j_gene: TRBJ2-2
d_gene: TRBD1
abundance: few
v_gene: TRBV4-1
CDR3aa: CASSYRGRGNTGELFF
CDR3nt: TGCGCCAGCAGCTACAGGGGCCGAGGGAACACCGGGGAGCTGTTTTTT

j_gene: TRBJ2-7
d_gene: TRBD1
abundance: NA
v_gene: TRBV12-3/TRBV12-4
CDR3aa: CASSKDRGRYEQYF
CDR3nt: TGTGCCAGCAGTAAGGACAGGGGACGGTACGAGCAGTACTTC

j_gene: TRBJ2-2
d_gene: NA
abundance: NA
v_gene: TRBV28
CDR3aa: CASRTWSRRTGELFF
CDR3nt: TGTGCCAGCAGGACGTGGAGTCGGAGGACCGGGGAGCTGTTTTTT

j_gene: TRBJ2-7
d_gene: TRBD1
abundance: NA
v_gene: TRBV10-3
CDR3aa: CAISQTGVRGEQYF
CDR3nt: TGTGCCATCAGTCAGACAGGGGTAAGAGGCGAGCAGTACTTC

j_gene: TRBJ1-1
d_gene: TRBD1
abundance: NA
v_gene: TRBV29-1
CDR3aa: CSVEKEGGGDTEAFF
CDR3nt: TGCAGCGTCGAGAAGGAAGGGGGCGGTGACACTGAAGCTTTCTTT

j_gene: TRBJ1-1
d_gene: NA
abundance: NA
v_gene: TRBV4-1
CDR3aa: CASSSRRVDEAFF
CDR3nt: TGCGCCAGCAGCTCCAGGCGCGTAGATGAAGCTTTCTTT

j_gene: TRBJ2-7
d_gene: NA
abundance: NA
v_gene: TRBV6-1
CDR3aa: CASSVPGESIF
CDR3nt: TGTGCCAGCAGTGTCCCGGGTGAGAGTATCTTC

j_gene: TRBJ2-1
d_gene: TRBD1
abundance: few
v_gene: TRBV5-1
CDR3aa: CASNVGGSINEQFF
CDR3nt: TGCGCCAGCAACGTAGGGGGCAGTATCAATGAGCAGTTCTTC

j_gene: TRBJ2-1
d_gene: NA
abundance: NA
v_gene: TRBV4-1
CDR3aa: CASSPLARSSYNEQFF
CDR3nt: TGCGCCAGCAGCCCCCTAGCGCGCAGCTCCTACAATGAGCAGTTCTTC

j_gene: TRBJ2-3
d_gene: NA
abundance: NA
v_gene: TRBV30
CDR3aa: CAWGGRAGFRNTQYF
CDR3nt: TGTGCCTGGGGGGGGCGAGCCGGATTTAGAAATACGCAGTATTTT

j_gene: TRBJ2-5
d_gene: NA
abundance: many
v_gene: TRBV11-2
CDR3aa: CASSLGTVISETQYF
CDR3nt: TGTGCCAGCAGCTTAGGGACTGTTATATCAGAGACCCAGTACTTC